The 23 T cell receptor beta chains given below trace back to one sample, sequenced in a study of blood T cells in healthy people across ages. It was with a sample-barcoded 5' primer and a J-beta primer mix that a second PCR of roughly 6 to 11 cycles was run. TCRdb fed the 5' RACE reads into MiXCR, producing one record per CDR3 protein. The sample gives some 760,000 distinct CDR3 sequences, around a quarter of which show up once; more than 3% is in the top ten. The same data also went into a second study, on T cells of mothers and their children.

The sequenced sample was blood. These receptors came from a boy aged 5 to 17 in good health.

This rearrangement joins TRBV7-2 to TRBJ2-6; TRBD2 is a possible D gene (5 bases). CDR1 is SGHTA and CDR2 is FQGNSA in the germline V gene. Deletions cut 1 base from V and 2 bases from J, with 9 bases between. The CDR3 covers 16 residues. The CDR3 DNA reads TGTGCCAGCAGCTTAGGCAAGAGGGCTGGGGCCAACGTCCTGACTTTC. This sequence encodes CASSLGKRAGANVLTF.

This chain uses TRBV7-8 with TRBJ2-2, with D unresolved. Per the germline V gene, CDR1 is SGHVS and CDR2 is FQNEAQ. The CDR3 runs to 11 residues. V was cut by 5 bases and J by 6 bases, with 4 bases left in between. For the CDR3, the DNA is TGTGCCAGCAGCATGTCCGGGGAGCTGTTTTTT. Its translation is CASSMSGELFF.

V gene TRBV4-3 combines with J gene TRBJ2-7; D is unresolved. The J call may be faulty, since TRBJ2-5 better matches the DNA end. Germline loops: CDR1 LGHNA, CDR2 YSLEER. CDR3 size: 12 residues. Here the CDR3 DNA reads TGCGCCAGCAGCCAAGATTGGGGGACCCAGTACTTC. It codes for CASSQDWGTQYF.

The CDR3 nucleotides are TGCAGTGCTAGCCCCAACAGCTACGAGCAGTACTTC. As protein: CSASPNSYEQYF. The chain couples TRBV20-1 to TRBJ2-5; D is undetermined. The end of the DNA aligns better with TRBJ2-7, so the J call may be wrong. The CDR3 contains 12 residues. Per germline, CDR1 DFQATT and CDR2 SNEGSKA (reference sequence).

The chain is built from TRBV29-1 and TRBJ1-4, with 7 bases fitting TRBD1. With V trimmed by 6 bases and J by 3 bases, 7 bases remained unmatched. This CDR3 comprises 14 residues. Germline CDR1 is SQVTM and CDR2 is ANQGSEA. In DNA form, the CDR3 reads TGCAGCGTCAGTACCGGGACAGCTAATGAAAAACTGTTTTTT. It yields the protein CSVSTGTANEKLFF.

This clonotype was counted once. The chain employs TRBV27 and TRBJ2-4; maybe TRBD2 (5 bases). V was pared by 6 bases and J by 8 bases, with 14 bases between. Germline CDR1 is MNHEY and CDR2 is SMNVEV (reference sequence). The CDR3 is 13 amino acids. CDR3 nucleotide sequence: TGTGCCAGCAGAAGGTTCCTGGGAGACATTCAGTACTTC. Encoded protein: CASRRFLGDIQYF.

The chain has TRBV7-2 and TRBJ2-5; TRBD2 agrees at 11 bases. There are 14 residues in the CDR3. Germline assignment: CDR1 SGHTA and CDR2 FQGNSA. V dropped 6 bases and J dropped 3; count of bases not matched to a gene: 3. CDR3 protein: CASRSSGGKETQYF. CDR3 nucleotides: TGTGCCAGCAGGTCTAGCGGGGGGAAAGAGACCCAGTACTTC.

In regard to this clonotype: A read error may produce the germline difference seen at one junction end. The V and J genes are TRBV6-6 and TRBJ2-1; 8 bases are shared with TRBD2. The CDR3 runs 12 residues. Germline CDR1 is MNHNY and CDR2 is SVGAGI (reference sequence). The CDR3 protein is CASSYHGGGPIF. CDR3 DNA: TGTGCCAGCAGTTACCACGGGGGGGGGCCAATCTTC.

This chain joins TRBV12-3 or TRBV12-4 and TRBJ2-5, with 11 nucleotides matching TRBD2. The CDR3 spans 16 residues. Germline trimming cut 1 base from V and 5 bases from J; bases unmatched to any gene: 6. For the CDR3, the DNA is TGTGCCAGCAGTTTAGAGGTGACTAGCGGGATTGAGACCCAGTACTTC. Translation gives CASSLEVTSGIETQYF.

This clonotype was seen only a few times. V usage is TRBV7-9 and J usage is TRBJ2-3, with 13 positions matching TRBD2. J gave up 4 bases and V 5 bases, and 18 bases lay outside the gene matches. The V gene's germline CDR1 is SEHNR and CDR2 FQNEAQ (reference sequence). The CDR3 is made up of 20 amino acids. The CDR3 protein is CASSLIATSGRPRWADTQYF. Here the CDR3 DNA reads TGTGCCAGCAGCCTCATTGCGACTAGCGGGAGGCCTCGGTGGGCAGATACGCAGTATTTT.

The V and J genes are TRBV12-3 or TRBV12-4 and TRBJ1-6, with 7 bases matching TRBD1. This CDR3 is built from 15 residues. V trimming: 6 bases; J trimming: 5 bases; junction bases outside the gene matches: 7. The CDR3 DNA sequence: TGTGCCAGCAGCGCCGGGACAGTCCATAATTCACCCCTCCACTTT. It yields the protein CASSAGTVHNSPLHF.

The V call is TRBV28, the J call TRBJ1-1, with D perhaps matching TRBD1 (5 bases). Germline CDR1 and CDR2: MDHEN and SYDVKM. The CDR3 contains 16 residues. V lost 1 base and J 1 base, leaving 13 bases between the germline ends. CDR3 DNA sequence: TGTGCCAGCAGTTTATTTGGGGCAGGGAGGAACACTGAAGCTTTCTTT. It is translated as CASSLFGAGRNTEAFF.

The chain links TRBV6-5 to TRBJ1-6; TRBD1 aligns across 8 bases. CDR3 length: 15 residues. J lost 7 bases, V lost 4 bases, and 6 bases had no gene match. The V gene's germline CDR1 is MNHEY and CDR2 SVGAGI. Here the CDR3 reads CASSSQGAGNSPLHF. CDR3 in DNA: TGTGCCAGCAGTTCGCAGGGGGCAGGGAATTCACCCCTCCACTTT.

The chain employs TRBV29-1 and TRBJ1-1; D may be TRBD1 (6 bases). Germline CDR1 SQVTM, CDR2 ANQGSEA. The CDR3 spans 13 residues. The V end lost 7 bases, the J end lost 6 bases, and 18 bases lay between the germline ends. This CDR3 is CSGLGGGEPEAFF. The CDR3 coding sequence is TGCAGCGGACTTGGGGGCGGAGAGCCTGAAGCTTTCTTT. Full variable domain (rest looked up from reference TRBV29-1 and TRBJ1-1): SAVISQKPSRDICQRGTSLTIQCQVDSQVTMMFWYRQQPGQSLTLIATANQGSEATYESGFVIDKFPISRPNLTFSTLTVSNMSPEDSSIYLCSGLGGGEPEAFFGQGTRLTVV.

This clonotype showed up just a few times. J is TRBJ2-3 and V is TRBV7-2; the match to TRBD2 covers 15 bases. Germline-derived CDR1 and CDR2 are SGHTA and FQGNSA. With 5 bases clipped from V and 5 bases from J, the junction kept 5 bases outside the gene matches. The CDR3 runs 16 residues. CDR3: CASSRLGLAGGDTQYF. The CDR3 DNA sequence: TGTGCCAGCAGCCGACTGGGACTAGCGGGAGGAGATACGCAGTATTTT.

The chain recombines TRBV4-1 with TRBJ2-5, with 13 nucleotides matching TRBD2. The tail of the sequence fits TRBJ2-1 better, so the J call may be wrong. The CDR3 loop spans 16 amino acids. Germline V lookup: CDR1 MGHRA, CDR2 YSYEKL. The CDR3 loop reads CASASGTSGIWNEQFF. CDR3 coding DNA: TGCGCCAGTGCTTCCGGGACTAGCGGGATCTGGAATGAGCAGTTCTTC.

This clonotype was detected many times. The V gene is TRBV12-3 or TRBV12-4, the J gene TRBJ2-3, with no clear D. The CDR3 sequence is 13 residues long. Trimming took 5 bases from V and 6 from J, leaving 12 bases between them. This CDR3 reads CASSPRLLDTQYF. CDR3 bases: TGTGCCAGCAGTCCGCGCCTGTTGGATACGCAGTATTTT.

This clonotype has more than one count but fewer than ten. The chain has TRBV11-2 and TRBJ1-4; 8 bases line up with TRBD1. J lost 7 bases, V lost 1 base, and 11 bases had no gene match. CDR3 length: 17 residues. CDR1 and CDR2 (germline): SGHAT, FQNNGV. The CDR3 region has the DNA TGTGCCAGCAGCTTAGGTCAGGGGGCGTTCGTGGTTGAAAAACTGTTTTTT. Translation: CASSLGQGAFVVEKLFF.

This clonotype occurred a few times. V is TRBV21-1 and J is TRBJ1-4; the DNA was not used to check the table's D call, TRBD1. TRBV21-1 is a pseudogene locus. The CDR3 loop spans 13 amino acids. CDR3 in DNA: TGTGCCAGCAGCCGTCCGGCCGGGGAAAAACTGTTTTTT. Translating gives CASSRPAGEKLFF.

This clonotype was counted only a few times. V gene TRBV7-9 combines with J gene TRBJ2-1; 7 bases fit TRBD1. Gene TRBJ2-7 matches the end of the DNA better, so the J call may be wrong. Germline CDR1 reads SEHNR; CDR2 reads FQNEAQ (reference sequence). This CDR3 has 13 amino acids. The CDR3: CASSLGTGDEQYF. CDR3 in DNA: TGTGCCAGCAGCTTAGGAACAGGGGACGAGCAGTACTTC.

This clonotype was counted ten times or more. V and J are TRBV11-1 and TRBJ2-5, with D possibly being TRBD1 or TRBD2 (6 bases each). The germline V gene encodes CDR1 SGHAT and CDR2 FQDESV (reference sequence). The CDR3 runs 14 residues. V was clipped by 0 bases and J by 11 bases, with 16 bases between them. The CDR3 DNA sequence: TGTGCCAGCAGCTTAGCGACGGGGGCTGGGGAGCAGTACTTC. Translating gives CASSLATGAGEQYF.

The chain recombines TRBV12-3 or TRBV12-4 with TRBJ1-1, with D tentatively TRBD1 (6 bases). The V and J ends lost 5 bases and 3 bases respectively, with 13 bases between them. CDR3 length: 14 amino acids. CDR3 region: CASSRGAADTEAFF. In DNA, the CDR3 is TGTGCCAGCAGTCGGGGGGCAGCTGACACTGAAGCTTTCTTT.

This clonotype showed up just once. The chain uses TRBV6-5 and TRBJ2-5, with a tentative D call TRBD2 (6 bases). With the DNA end fitting TRBJ2-1 better, the J assignment may be wrong. From germline, CDR1 is MNHEY and CDR2 SVGAGI. This CDR3 has 12 amino acids. Written as DNA, the CDR3 is TGTGCCAGCAGTTACATGGGAGGTGAGCAGTTCTTC. Amino acid sequence: CASSYMGGEQFF.